This T cell receptor (beta chain) is drawn from a study of T cell responses to AZD1222 COVID-19 vaccine. TCRdb keeps only in-frame clones here, not all; method: immunoSEQ multiplex PCR. Of 130,000 or so clones in the sample, about 93% were seen once. There are 14 residues in the CDR3. Germline V gene data show CDR1 as SQVTM and CDR2 as ANQGSEA. Trimming took off 0 bases at V and 1 base at J, with 10 bases between the two ends. The clonotype comes from an adult who received the AZD1222 COVID-19 vaccine. V usage is TRBV29-1 and J usage is TRBJ2-7; D is unresolved. The source was peripheral blood, collected 28 days after the second AZD1222 dose. Here the CDR3 reads CSVEDWPGSYEQYF. The CDR3 nucleotides are TGCAGCGTTGAAGACTGGCCCGGGTCCTACGAGCAGTACTTC.